One and the same sample provided the 15 T cell receptor beta chains below, sequenced in a study of T cells after yellow fever vaccination. TCRdb re-derived calls from the 5' RACE reads in MiXCR, one entry per CDR3 protein. The sample lists just under 600,000 distinct CDR3 sequences, 13% occurring once. This material consisted of PBMCs, taken on the day of the yellow fever booster vaccination. All receptors come from a man aged 25-45 years who received the YFV17D yellow fever vaccine.

This clonotype was observed a few times. The genes are TRBV7-8 and TRBJ2-1, with 8 positions matching TRBD2. Germline V lookup: CDR1 SGHVS, CDR2 FQNEAQ. V shed 6 bases and J 8 bases; nucleotides not matched to a gene: 21. The length of the CDR3 is 18 residues. Here the CDR3 reads CASSSFTPPSGWGDEQFF. The CDR3 coding sequence is TGTGCCAGCAGTTCGTTCACCCCACCTAGCGGGTGGGGGGATGAGCAGTTCTTC.

The J gene is TRBJ1-6, the V gene TRBV5-5, with 7 nucleotides matching TRBD1. There are 14 residues in the CDR3. With V trimmed by 6 bases and J by 7 bases, 7 bases remained unmatched. Germline V lookup: CDR1 SGHKS, CDR2 YYEKEE (reference sequence). DNA for the CDR3: TGTGCCAGCAACCGACAGGGCTCGAATTCACCCCTCCACTTT. The encoded protein is CASNRQGSNSPLHF. The full variable domain, in which reference TRBV5-5 and TRBJ1-6 provide the parts outside the CDR3, is DAGVTQSPTHLIKTRGQQVTLRCSPISGHKSVSWYQQVLGQGPQFIFQYYEKEERGRGNFPDRFSARQFPNYSSELNVNALLLGDSALYLCASNRQGSNSPLHFGNGTRLTVT.

V usage is TRBV9 and J usage is TRBJ1-5; D might be TRBD1 (5 bases). CDR1 and CDR2 (germline): SGDLS, YYNGEE. The V gene lost 4 bases and the J gene lost 2 bases, with 16 bases spanning the gap. This CDR3 is 16 amino acids long. The CDR3 DNA follows: TGTGCCAGCAGCCTGACGGATGGGGGGGGCAATCAGCCCCAGCATTTT. Translating gives CASSLTDGGGNQPQHF.

The V call is TRBV6-6, the J call TRBJ2-4; maybe TRBD2 (5 bases). CDR3 length: 12 residues. Trimming took 0 bases from V and 8 from J, leaving 5 bases between them. Germline CDR1 reads MNHNY; CDR2 reads SVGAGI (reference sequence). CDR3 residues: CASSYSRDIQYF. CDR3 nucleotide sequence: TGTGCCAGCAGTTACTCGAGGGACATTCAGTACTTC.

The chain carries TRBV7-8 and TRBJ2-3, with 10 bases that match TRBD2. The CDR3 contains 17 residues. J lost 2 bases, V lost 2 bases, and 7 bases had no gene match. From germline, CDR1 is SGHVS and CDR2 FQNEAQ. The DNA of the CDR3 is TGTGCCAGCAGCTTATTAAGGACTAGCGGATACACAGATACGCAGTATTTT. Its protein product is CASSLLRTSGYTDTQYF.

V gene TRBV12-3 or TRBV12-4 combines with J gene TRBJ2-1; TRBD1 matches 7 bases. This CDR3 comprises 14 residues. J gave up 5 bases and V 5 bases, and 6 bases lay outside the gene matches. CDR3 bases: TGTGCCAGCAGTCGCGACAGGGTCCACAATGAGCAGTTCTTC. It translates to CASSRDRVHNEQFF.

This clonotype was observed a few times. This chain connects TRBV7-8 to TRBJ1-5; D perhaps matches TRBD1 (5 bases). V shed 2 bases and J shed 7 bases, with 15 bases lying between them. CDR3 length: 15 residues. Germline V gives CDR1 SGHVS, CDR2 FQNEAQ. In nucleotides, the CDR3 is TGTGCCAGCAGCTTACGCATGGGGGTGGGACAGCCCCAGCATTTT. Residues: CASSLRMGVGQPQHF.

The gene calls are TRBV20-1 and TRBJ2-1, with D maybe TRBD2 (6 bases). V lost 0 bases and J 7 bases, leaving 13 bases between the germline ends. Germline loops: CDR1 DFQATT, CDR2 SNEGSKA (reference sequence). This CDR3 spans 14 amino acids. CDR3 amino acids: CSARDSLADNEQFF. In DNA, the CDR3 is TGCAGTGCTAGAGATTCACTAGCAGATAATGAGCAGTTCTTC.

This clonotype was detected only a few times. This chain joins TRBV20-1 and TRBJ2-2, with a possible D match to TRBD2 (5 bases). The CDR3 loop spans 14 amino acids. Germline-derived CDR1 and CDR2 are DFQATT and SNEGSKA (reference sequence). The V gene lost 6 bases and the J gene lost 2 bases, with 13 bases spanning the gap. The CDR3 nucleotides read TGCAGTGCGAACGGGGATATAAACACCGGGGAGCTGTTTTTT. As protein: CSANGDINTGELFF.

This clonotype was counted between two and nine times. The gene calls are TRBV29-1 and TRBJ2-5; 8 bases match TRBD1. V trimming: 2 bases; J trimming: 4 bases; junction bases outside the gene matches: 3. Germline lookup yields CDR1 SQVTM and CDR2 ANQGSEA. The CDR3 is 13 amino acids. The CDR3 here is CSVEPDRGETQYF. DNA for the CDR3: TGCAGCGTTGAACCCGACAGGGGAGAGACCCAGTACTTC.

This clonotype was recorded a few times. This chain joins TRBV20-1 and TRBJ2-2, with D possibly TRBD1 on 6 matching bases. This CDR3 has 14 amino acids. V lost 4 bases to trimming and J lost 0 bases, with 9 bases between them. Germline V gene data show CDR1 as DFQATT and CDR2 as SNEGSKA (reference sequence). The CDR3 sequence: CSATDRPNTGELFF. DNA of the CDR3: TGCAGTGCTACCGACAGGCCGAACACCGGGGAGCTGTTTTTT.

V and J are TRBV19 and TRBJ2-2, with 12 bases fitting TRBD2. Germline assignment: CDR1 LNHDA and CDR2 SQIVND (reference sequence). The CDR3 runs to 19 residues. V was clipped by 3 bases and J by 5 bases; unmatched bases: 13. CDR3 bases: TGTGCCAGTAGTATTTTTCTCGCTCTAGCGGGAGGGGTTACCGGGGAGCTGTTTTTT. Protein sequence: CASSIFLALAGGVTGELFF.

The chain couples TRBV5-1 to TRBJ2-3, with 11 bases that match TRBD2. Trimming removed 1 base from V and 1 base from J; junction bases left unmatched: 5. CDR1 and CDR2 from the germline V gene are SGHRS and YFSETQ. This CDR3 has 17 residues. The CDR3 is CASSLTPTSGGTDTQYF. Here the CDR3 DNA reads TGCGCCAGCAGCTTGACCCCGACTAGCGGGGGCACAGATACGCAGTATTTT. Filled out from reference TRBV5-1 and TRBJ2-3, the complete variable domain reads KAGVTQTPRYLIKTRGQQVTLSCSPISGHRSVSWYQQTPGQGLQFLFEYFSETQRNKGNFPGRFSGRQFSNSRSEMNVSTLELGDSALYLCASSLTPTSGGTDTQYFGPGTRLTVL.

This clonotype was detected a few times. The rearrangement links TRBV20-1 to TRBJ2-1, with D tentatively TRBD1 (6 bases). From germline, CDR1 is DFQATT and CDR2 SNEGSKA (reference sequence). This CDR3 is built from 15 residues. Between the trimmed V and J ends, which lost 0 bases and 5 bases, there was a span of 14 bases. CDR3 coding DNA: TGCAGTGCTAGAGATTTAGGGGGATCCCACAATGAGCAGTTCTTC. It codes for CSARDLGGSHNEQFF.

The V and J genes are TRBV7-2 and TRBJ1-5; D possibly corresponds to TRBD1 (5 bases). Looked up from germline, CDR1 is SGHTA and CDR2 is FQGNSA. The length of the CDR3 is 15 residues. With 0 bases removed from V and 3 bases from J, the gap between germline ends came to 9 bases. CDR3 sequence (DNA): TGTGCCAGCAGCTTAGCTAGGGACTACAATCAGCCCCAGCATTTT. Residues: CASSLARDYNQPQHF.